A single sample is the source of the 15 T cell receptor beta chains below, sequenced in a study of blood T cell repertoires in COVID-19. Assay used: immunoSEQ multiplex PCR; TCRdb lists only in-frame clones, some missing. This sample yields around 170,000 clones, of which around 67% are seen a single time; less than 3% belongs to the top ten. The source material was peripheral blood. These receptors all come from a woman older than 75 with acute or convalescent COVID-19.

This sequence joins TRBV19 and TRBJ1-2; unclear D gene. The V and J ends lost 5 bases and 5 bases respectively, with 15 bases between them. Germline assignment: CDR1 LNHDA and CDR2 SQIVND (reference sequence). This CDR3 region has 14 residues. For the CDR3, the DNA is TGTGCCAGTAGTCCCGTTGATCAGGTTTATGGCTACACCTTC. Protein sequence: CASSPVDQVYGYTF.

V is TRBV28 and J is TRBJ2-5; 9 bases match TRBD2. Germline V gene data show CDR1 as MDHEN and CDR2 as SYDVKM. The V segment lost 6 bases and the J segment 5 bases; nucleotides outside the gene matches: 10. This CDR3 is 15 amino acids long. The CDR3 DNA sequence: TGTGCCAGCAGGAACTCGGGACTAGCCATGGAGACCCAGTACTTC. Its translation: CASRNSGLAMETQYF.

A single count supports this clone. The rearrangement uses TRBV6-1 and TRBJ1-6; D is perhaps TRBD1 (6 bases). Germline lookup yields CDR1 MNHNS and CDR2 SASEGT. This CDR3 contains 15 residues. Trimming cost V 2 bases and J 7 bases, with 12 bases left between them. The CDR3 is CASSEWGLGNSPLHF. In nucleotides, the CDR3 is TGTGCCAGCAGTGAATGGGGGCTAGGGAATTCACCCCTCCACTTT.

The rearrangement uses TRBV5-1 and TRBJ2-1, with 9 bases identical to TRBD1. Germline-derived CDR1 and CDR2 are SGHRS and YFSETQ. The CDR3 has 17 amino acids. With V trimmed by 3 bases and J by 5 bases, 12 bases remained unmatched. The CDR3, as DNA: TGCGCCAGCAGCTACAACCTGGTAGGGACAGGGAACAATGAGCAGTTCTTC. Amino acids: CASSYNLVGTGNNEQFF.

The V and J genes are TRBV5-1 and TRBJ1-5; D is uncertain. The V gene lost 1 base and the J gene lost 4 bases, with 12 bases spanning the gap. Germline V gene lookup returns CDR1 SGHRS and CDR2 YFSETQ. The CDR3 runs 15 residues. The CDR3 nucleotides are TGCGCCAGCAGCTTGCAGTCAGCGGTTAATCAGCCCCAGCATTTT. Protein sequence: CASSLQSAVNQPQHF.

The chain has TRBV5-1 and TRBJ1-1; perhaps TRBD1 as D (6 bases). Germline lookup yields CDR1 SGHRS and CDR2 YFSETQ. V was shortened by 3 bases and J by 2 bases, with 11 bases between the two germline ends. This CDR3 comprises 14 residues. The CDR3 here is CASSYQQGNTEAFF. The CDR3 coding sequence is TGCGCCAGCAGCTACCAACAGGGTAACACTGAAGCTTTCTTT. Full variable domain (missing parts from reference TRBV5-1 and TRBJ1-1): KAGVTQTPRYLIKTRGQQVTLSCSPISGHRSVSWYQQTPGQGLQFLFEYFSETQRNKGNFPGRFSGRQFSNSRSEMNVSTLELGDSALYLCASSYQQGNTEAFFGQGTRLTVV.

As to this clone: Other DNA sequences in this specimen translate into the identical CDR3. The chain has TRBV5-1 and TRBJ2-3; 12 nucleotides align to TRBD1. The V segment lost 3 bases and the J segment 4 bases; nucleotides outside the gene matches: 3. This CDR3 contains 15 residues. Looked up from germline, CDR1 is SGHRS and CDR2 is YFSETQ. The CDR3 sequence: CASSWGQGAADTQYF. The CDR3 DNA sequence: TGCGCCAGCAGCTGGGGACAGGGGGCCGCAGATACGCAGTATTTT.

The V call is TRBV5-4, the J call TRBJ2-5; the D is unclear. The CDR3 is 15 amino acids. Germline assignment: CDR1 SGHNT and CDR2 YYREEE (reference sequence). With 5 bases removed from V and 1 base from J, the gap between germline ends came to 15 bases. The CDR3, as DNA: TGTGCCAGCAGTCCAACCCCAGGTTCCCAAGAGACCCAGTACTTC. This sequence encodes CASSPTPGSQETQYF.

V usage is TRBV3-1 (or the pseudogene TRBV3-2) and J usage is TRBJ2-1; D gene uncertain. The germline CDR1 and CDR2 sequences are LGHDT and YNNKEL (reference sequence). The CDR3 is 13 residues long. Trimming took 0 bases from V and 15 from J, leaving 15 bases between them. CDR3 loop: CASSQDIRTVAFF. CDR3 nucleotide sequence: TGTGCCAGCAGCCAAGATATTCGAACGGTCGCGTTCTTC.

The rearrangement joins TRBV9 to TRBJ2-7, with 7 bases matching TRBD1. The J segment lost 2 bases and the V segment lost 4 bases, leaving 6 bases of the junction unmatched. Germline V gene lookup returns CDR1 SGDLS and CDR2 YYNGEE. This CDR3 has 14 amino acids. Here the CDR3 reads CASSPGQLTYEQYF. CDR3 DNA: TGTGCCAGCAGCCCGGGACAGTTAACCTACGAGCAGTACTTC.

The gene calls are TRBV6-6 and TRBJ1-3; D is unclear. Germline values: CDR1 MNHNY, CDR2 SVGAGI (reference sequence). Trimming removed 5 bases at V and 0 bases at J, with 8 bases between. This CDR3 contains 14 residues. The CDR3, as DNA: TGTGCCAGCAGTACGTTAGACTCTGGAAACACCATATATTTT. As protein: CASSTLDSGNTIYF.

The rearrangement uses TRBV5-1 and TRBJ2-2, with D possibly TRBD2 on 5 matching bases. The CDR3 is 15 residues long. The ends were cut back, 4 bases at V and 1 base at J, with 11 bases in the middle. The germline V gene encodes CDR1 SGHRS and CDR2 YFSETQ. The CDR3 DNA sequence: TGCGCCAGCAGCCGTAGCGCCCTGAACACCGGGGAGCTGTTTTTT. Its protein product is CASSRSALNTGELFF.

This sequence joins TRBV3-1 (or the pseudogene TRBV3-2) and TRBJ2-1; no definite D call. The CDR3 length is 12 residues. V was clipped by 0 bases and J by 12 bases, with 9 bases between them. CDR1 is LGHDT, CDR2 YNNKEL, per germline (reference sequence). The CDR3 bases are TGTGCCAGCAGCCAAGATTTAGTTGTGCAGTTCTTC. It codes for CASSQDLVVQFF.

The chain joins TRBV5-5 to TRBJ2-2; D gene ambiguous. The V end was cut by 4 bases, the J end by 5 bases, with 9 bases between. Germline V gene lookup returns CDR1 SGHKS and CDR2 YYEKEE (reference sequence). The length of the CDR3 is 13 residues. CDR3: CASSPLGTGELFF. In DNA, the CDR3 is TGTGCCAGCAGCCCCCTAGGTACCGGGGAGCTGTTTTTT.

The chain carries TRBV28 and TRBJ2-2; perhaps TRBD1 as D (6 bases). Between the trimmed V and J ends, which lost 4 bases and 3 bases, there was a span of 15 bases. Looked up from germline, CDR1 is MDHEN and CDR2 is SYDVKM. This CDR3 has 16 residues. This CDR3 reads CASSSPTRGDTGELFF. The CDR3, as DNA: TGTGCCAGCAGTTCACCAACCAGGGGTGACACCGGGGAGCTGTTTTTT.